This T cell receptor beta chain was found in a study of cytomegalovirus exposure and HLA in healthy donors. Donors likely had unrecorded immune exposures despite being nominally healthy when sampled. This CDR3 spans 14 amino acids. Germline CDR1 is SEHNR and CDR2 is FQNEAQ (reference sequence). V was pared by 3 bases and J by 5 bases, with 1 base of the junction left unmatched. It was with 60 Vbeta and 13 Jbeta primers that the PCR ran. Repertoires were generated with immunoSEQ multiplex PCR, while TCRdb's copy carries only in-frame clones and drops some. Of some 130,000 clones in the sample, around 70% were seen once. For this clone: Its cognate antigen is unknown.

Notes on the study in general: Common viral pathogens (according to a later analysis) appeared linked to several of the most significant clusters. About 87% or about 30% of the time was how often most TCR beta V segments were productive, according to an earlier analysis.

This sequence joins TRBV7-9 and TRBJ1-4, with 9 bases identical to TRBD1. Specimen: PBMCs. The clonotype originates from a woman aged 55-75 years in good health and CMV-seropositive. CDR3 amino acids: CASSFDRGNEKLFF. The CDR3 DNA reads TGTGCCAGCAGCTTTGACAGGGGGAATGAAAAACTGTTTTTT.